One and the same sample provided the 23 T cell receptor beta chains below, sequenced in a study of cytomegalovirus exposure and HLA in healthy donors. Vbeta (60) and Jbeta (13) primers were used in the PCR. Clones were sequenced by immunoSEQ multiplex PCR, and TCRdb holds only the in-frame ones, with some missing. The sample lists more than 150,000 clones, about three quarters seen once, with less than 1.5% in the top ten. Sequenced material: PBMCs. The receptors were sampled from a man younger than 35 in good health and CMV-seronegative.

V and J are TRBV4-2 and TRBJ1-1; D is ambiguous. CDR1 is LGHNA and CDR2 is YNFKEQ in the germline V gene. The ends were cut back, 3 bases at V and 8 bases at J, with 7 bases in the middle. The CDR3 sequence is 11 residues long. CDR3 sequence: CASSHRREAFF. The CDR3 region has the DNA TGTGCCAGCAGCCACAGGAGGGAAGCTTTCTTT.

This rearrangement joins TRBV7-3 to TRBJ2-1; TRBD1 matches 8 bases. The CDR3 extends over 15 amino acids. CDR1 is SGHTA, CDR2 FQGTGA, per germline. Germline trimming cut 2 bases from V and 10 bases from J; bases unmatched to any gene: 10. CDR3 in amino acids: CASSLVTGAWNEQFF. CDR3 nucleotide sequence: TGTGCCAGCAGCTTAGTGACAGGGGCTTGGAACGAGCAGTTCTTC.

The V call is TRBV5-5, the J call TRBJ1-1; the D is unclear. The CDR3 contains 11 residues. Trimming shortened V by 3 bases and J by 7 bases, and 7 bases separated the two germline ends. CDR1 and CDR2 from the germline V gene are SGHKS and YYEKEE (reference sequence). The CDR3 loop reads CASSSNGEAFF. The CDR3, as DNA: TGTGCCAGCAGCTCGAACGGTGAAGCTTTCTTT.

This clone has a single count. At one boundary the junction diverges from the germline segment, which might be a read error. The chain employs TRBV7-9 and TRBJ1-2; 9 bases line up with TRBD1. The CDR3 contains 14 residues. Germline loops: CDR1 SEHNR, CDR2 FQNEAQ (reference sequence). Written as DNA, the CDR3 is TGTTCCAGCAGTGACAGGGGGTCGATCTATGGCTACACCTTC. Translation gives CSSSDRGSIYGYTF. The variable domain in full, with the rest retrieved from reference TRBV7-9 and TRBJ1-2, is DTGVSQNPRHKITKRGQNVTFRCDPISEHNRLYWYRQTLGQGPEFLTYFQNEAQLEKSRLLSDRFSAERPKGSFSTLEIQRTEQGDSAMYLCSSSDRGSIYGYTFGSGTRLTVV.

The V gene is TRBV7-9, the J gene TRBJ2-7, with D possibly TRBD1 on 5 matching bases. Germline values: CDR1 SEHNR, CDR2 FQNEAQ (reference sequence). The CDR3 spans 14 residues. Trimming removed 1 base from V and 3 bases from J, with 10 bases in between. The chain's CDR3 is CASSLDSGIYEQYF. The CDR3, as DNA: TGTGCCAGCAGCTTAGATTCAGGGATCTACGAGCAGTACTTC.

The chain links TRBV2 to TRBJ1-1, with 9 bases fitting TRBD1. V lost 8 bases to trimming and J lost 3 bases; unmatched junction nucleotides: 4. The CDR3 runs to 13 residues. Germline V gene data show CDR1 as SNHLY and CDR2 as FYNNEI. Written as DNA, the CDR3 is TGTGCCAGCGCACAGGGGGCATACACTGAAGCTTTCTTT. Translated, it gives CASAQGAYTEAFF.

The chain employs TRBV6-5 and TRBJ2-3; D remains ambiguous. The length of the CDR3 is 15 residues. Trimming removed 6 bases at V and 0 bases at J, with 13 bases between. Germline loops: CDR1 MNHEY, CDR2 SVGAGI. The CDR3 here is CASSRVITSTDTQYF. For the CDR3, the DNA is TGTGCCAGCAGCCGAGTTATAACTAGCACAGATACGCAGTATTTT.

This clone was counted only a few times. The chain employs TRBV5-1 and TRBJ1-1, with TRBD1 identical over 11 bases. Germline CDR1 is SGHRS and CDR2 is YFSETQ. The trim removed 4 bases at V and 8 bases at J, leaving 7 bases unmatched. This CDR3 is 14 amino acids long. DNA for the CDR3: TGCGCCAGCAGCGAGGGACAGGGGGTGGTCGAAGCTTTCTTT. Translating it yields CASSEGQGVVEAFF.

This clone was counted between two and nine times. The chain links TRBV28 to TRBJ1-2, with 8 bases matching TRBD1. This CDR3 contains 12 residues. The J segment lost 7 bases and the V segment lost 4 bases, leaving 2 bases of the junction unmatched. The germline gives CDR1 MDHEN, CDR2 SYDVKM. The CDR3 DNA reads TGTGCCAGCAGTTCTGACAGGGGTGGCTACACCTTC. Its translation is CASSSDRGGYTF.

The genes are TRBV5-1 and TRBJ1-1, with D possibly matching TRBD1 (5 bases). Germline CDR1 is SGHRS and CDR2 is YFSETQ. The CDR3 length is 14 residues. The V end lost 6 bases, the J end lost 1 base, and 13 bases lay between the germline ends. CDR3 sequence reads: CASTGEGSNTEAFF. CDR3 coding DNA: TGCGCCAGCACGGGAGAGGGGTCGAACACTGAAGCTTTCTTT.

The chain uses TRBV25-1 and TRBJ2-5; D remains unclear. CDR3 length: 13 residues. V lost 10 bases and J lost 6, with 18 bases in between. Per the germline V gene, CDR1 is MGHDK and CDR2 is SYGVNS. In DNA form, the CDR3 reads TGTGCCACTAGAGTTGACCCTCACCAGACCCAGTACTTC. Amino acid sequence: CATRVDPHQTQYF.

The V call is TRBV7-9, the J call TRBJ1-1; TRBD1 is a possible D gene (6 bases). The CDR3 extends over 13 amino acids. From germline, CDR1 is SEHNR and CDR2 FQNEAQ (reference sequence). Trimming stripped 5 bases from V and 4 bases from J, with 11 bases between. DNA for the CDR3: TGTGCCAGCAGCCGTAGGGGGGGCACTGAAGCTTTCTTT. Translating it yields CASSRRGGTEAFF.

This sequence joins TRBV5-6 and TRBJ2-1; TRBD2 aligns across 7 bases. The CDR3 has 18 amino acids. Germline V gene sequence: CDR1 SGHDT, CDR2 YYEEEE. V gave up 1 base and J gave up 1 base; unmatched junction bases: 11. This CDR3 is CASSLFFGEAGSYNEQFF. As DNA, the CDR3 is TGTGCCAGCAGCTTGTTTTTCGGGGAAGCGGGGTCCTACAATGAGCAGTTCTTC.

The chain recombines TRBV15 with TRBJ1-5; 8 bases match TRBD1. This CDR3 is built from 17 residues. CDR1 LNHNV and CDR2 YYDKDF come from the germline V gene (reference sequence). V lost 0 bases, J lost 4 bases, and 8 bases stayed unmatched. The CDR3 here is CATSRDWGDRMNQPQHF. CDR3 DNA sequence: TGTGCCACCAGCAGAGATTGGGGGGACAGGATGAATCAGCCCCAGCATTTT.

The chain couples TRBV7-9 to TRBJ2-3; maybe TRBD2 (6 bases). CDR3 length: 14 residues. Trimming took 6 bases from V and 0 from J, leaving 10 bases between them. Germline loops: CDR1 SEHNR, CDR2 FQNEAQ (reference sequence). CDR3 sequence: CASRPEGSTDTQYF. CDR3 nucleotides: TGTGCCAGCAGGCCGGAGGGGAGCACAGATACGCAGTATTTT.

The rearrangement links TRBV7-9 to TRBJ2-2; D possibly corresponds to TRBD2 (7 bases). This CDR3 has 14 amino acids. V shed 1 base and J shed 6 bases, with 9 bases lying between them. Germline CDR1 reads SEHNR; CDR2 reads FQNEAQ (reference sequence). The CDR3 coding sequence is TGTGCCAGCAGCTTAGGCGGGGGCGCCGGGGAGCTGTTTTTT. Translation gives CASSLGGGAGELFF.

The chain carries TRBV6-1 and TRBJ2-7; maybe TRBD1 (6 bases). The germline V gene encodes CDR1 MNHNS and CDR2 SASEGT. V shed 6 bases and J shed 3 bases, with 9 bases lying between them. The CDR3 is 12 residues long. The DNA of the CDR3 is TGTGCCAGCAGCAGACAGGACTACGAGCAGTACTTC. This codes for CASSRQDYEQYF.

The chain employs TRBV18 and TRBJ2-6; 7 bases line up with TRBD1. The CDR3 spans 18 residues. With 3 bases clipped from V and 0 bases from J, the junction kept 8 bases outside the gene matches. Germline loops: CDR1 KGHSH, CDR2 LQKENI. The CDR3 spells CASSPTTGPRSGANVLTF. The CDR3 region has the DNA TGTGCCAGCTCACCCACGACAGGGCCTCGCTCTGGGGCCAACGTCCTGACTTTC.

This clone was picked up one time. The CDR3 region is CASSLSGTGNTIYF. In nucleotides, the CDR3 is TGCGCCAGCAGCTTGTCAGGGACTGGAAACACCATATATTTT. The chain joins TRBV5-1 to TRBJ1-3, with a weak D call TRBD1 (5 bases). Germline CDR1 and CDR2: SGHRS and YFSETQ. The CDR3 totals 14 residues. The V gene lost 1 base and the J gene lost 2 bases, with 7 bases spanning the gap.

The chain is built from TRBV29-1 and TRBJ2-7, with TRBD1 identical over 10 bases. V was clipped by 8 bases and J by 7 bases; unmatched bases: 11. CDR1 and CDR2 (germline): SQVTM, ANQGSEA. The CDR3 contains 13 residues. DNA for the CDR3: TGCAGCTGTTCCGGGACAGGGGCCTCTGAGCAGTACTTC. This sequence encodes CSCSGTGASEQYF.

The rearrangement joins TRBV7-8 to TRBJ1-4; TRBD1 might be the D (5 bases). Deletions cut 1 base from V and 7 bases from J, with 13 bases between. Germline values: CDR1 SGHVS, CDR2 FQNEAQ. The length of the CDR3 is 15 residues. The CDR3 reads CASSLGRTGGEKLFF. The CDR3 coding sequence is TGTGCCAGCAGCTTAGGTCGGACCGGGGGTGAAAAACTGTTTTTT.

This chain joins TRBV6-4 and TRBJ2-1; TRBD2 matches 13 bases. J lost 6 bases, V lost 4 bases, and 3 bases had no gene match. Germline CDR1 is MRHNA and CDR2 is SNTAGT. This CDR3 region has 15 residues. The CDR3 reads CASSVGLAGVNEQFF. The DNA of the CDR3 is TGTGCCAGCAGTGTCGGACTAGCGGGAGTCAATGAGCAGTTCTTC.

This clone came up once. The chain uses TRBV13 and TRBJ2-3; D is unresolved. Trimming took 5 bases from V and 1 from J, leaving 22 bases between them. This CDR3 is built from 18 residues. Germline values: CDR1 PRHDT, CDR2 FYEKMQ (reference sequence). CDR3 protein: CASSPPPGFGAGTDTQYF. DNA of the CDR3: TGTGCCAGCAGCCCCCCTCCCGGCTTTGGCGCGGGCACAGATACGCAGTATTTT.